These 27 T cell receptor beta chains were sequenced from one sample in a study of T cell responses to AZD1222 COVID-19 vaccine. Assay: immunoSEQ multiplex PCR; the TCRdb copy retains only in-frame clones and omits some. The top ten clones hold under 25% of a sample with 75,000 to 95,000 clones, roughly 90% of them seen once. The sequencing here drew on peripheral blood, taken on day 0 of AZD1222 vaccination. The receptors were gathered from an adult in good health.

This clone was counted between two and nine times. The chain uses TRBV4-3 and TRBJ1-1; 10 nucleotides align to TRBD1. The CDR3 has 17 residues. Germline values: CDR1 LGHNA, CDR2 YSLEER. With 0 bases clipped from V and 7 bases from J, the junction kept 11 bases outside the gene matches. CDR3 nucleotide sequence: TGCGCCAGCAGCCAAGAGAGTTTCGGGACAGGGGAGGATGAAGCTTTCTTT. Translating gives CASSQESFGTGEDEAFF.

The V call is TRBV6-5, the J call TRBJ1-4; D is unclear. V lost 11 bases and J 4 bases, leaving 14 bases between the germline ends. In germline, CDR1 is MNHEY, CDR2 SVGAGI. The CDR3 is 13 amino acids. The CDR3 protein is CAVRVWGNEKLFF. CDR3 nucleotides: TGTGCCGTCCGAGTTTGGGGTAATGAAAAACTGTTTTTT.

This clone is medium-sized within its sample. The CDR3 is CASSQAAGPIYEQYF. The CDR3 bases are TGCGCCAGCAGCCAAGCGGCGGGACCGATCTACGAGCAGTACTTC. The J gene is TRBJ2-7, the V gene TRBV4-3, with D possibly being TRBD2 (6 bases). Germline values: CDR1 LGHNA, CDR2 YSLEER. The V and J ends lost 1 base and 3 bases respectively, with 13 bases between them. The length of the CDR3 is 15 residues.

The gene calls are TRBV19 and TRBJ1-2; 9 bases map to TRBD1. V dropped 7 bases and J dropped 4; count of bases not matched to a gene: 13. The germline V gene has CDR1 LNHDA and CDR2 SQIVND (reference sequence). CDR3 length equals 16 residues. The CDR3, as DNA: TGTGCCAGTACCCCATTAACAGGGGGCCAGGGCTATGGCTACACCTTC. Its translation: CASTPLTGGQGYGYTF. The whole variable domain, filled in from reference TRBV19 and TRBJ1-2, reads DGGITQSPKYLFRKEGQNVTLSCEQNLNHDAMYWYRQDPGQGLRLIYYSQIVNDFQKGDIAEGYSVSREKKESFPLTVTSAQKNPTAFYLCASTPLTGGQGYGYTFGSGTRLTVV.

The CDR3 here is CASIPRRHEQYF. In nucleotides, the CDR3 is TGTGCCAGCATTCCCAGGCGGCACGAGCAGTACTTC. The chain couples TRBV21-1 to TRBJ2-7. TRBV21-1 is a recognized pseudogene. This CDR3 contains 12 residues.

V is TRBV10-1 and J is TRBJ1-2; a possible D gene is TRBD1 (5 bases). The CDR3 is 13 residues long. V lost 6 bases, J lost 4 bases, and 12 bases lay in between. From germline, CDR1 is WNHNN and CDR2 SYGVQD (reference sequence). The CDR3 nucleotides read TGCGCCAGCAGCGGACCGACAGCCTATGGCTACACCTTC. This codes for CASSGPTAYGYTF.

This clone has more than one count but fewer than ten. The chain combines TRBV28 with TRBJ2-5; the match to TRBD2 covers 7 bases. CDR3 length: 14 residues. V gave up 2 bases and J gave up 5 bases; unmatched junction bases: 5. Looked up from germline, CDR1 is MDHEN and CDR2 is SYDVKM. CDR3 loop: CASSLTAGEETQYF. CDR3 in DNA: TGTGCCAGCAGTTTAACGGCGGGAGAGGAGACCCAGTACTTC.

The chain uses TRBV28 and TRBJ2-7; D might be TRBD2 (6 bases). V lost 6 bases to trimming and J lost 4 bases, with 16 bases between them. The CDR3 has 14 residues. Germline assignment: CDR1 MDHEN and CDR2 SYDVKM. The chain's CDR3 is CASSPGGSGYEQYF. CDR3 coding DNA: TGTGCCAGCAGCCCAGGAGGGAGTGGTTACGAGCAGTACTTC.

This clone was recorded only once. The V gene is TRBV12-3 or TRBV12-4, the J gene TRBJ2-2, with no clear D. With 6 bases removed from V and 4 bases from J, the gap between germline ends came to 9 bases. This CDR3 contains 13 residues. The CDR3 is CASSRPSTGELFF. In nucleotides, the CDR3 is TGTGCCAGCAGCCGCCCCAGCACCGGGGAGCTGTTTTTT.

This clone has only one observation. The V and J genes are TRBV12-5 and TRBJ1-2; D is ambiguous. With 4 bases removed from V and 8 bases from J, the gap between germline ends came to 14 bases. The CDR3 consists of 13 residues. Germline V gene sequence: CDR1 LGHNT, CDR2 FRNRAP. Here the CDR3 reads CASGYGLERGYTF. The CDR3 coding sequence is TGTGCTAGTGGTTACGGCCTCGAGCGGGGCTACACCTTC.

This CDR3 reads CASSSGAYNEQFF. For the CDR3, the DNA is TGCGCCAGCAGCTCCGGTGCCTACAATGAGCAGTTCTTC. V and J are TRBV5-1 and TRBJ2-1; D is undetermined. The germline gives CDR1 SGHRS, CDR2 YFSETQ. V lost 3 bases and J lost 2, with 6 bases in between. This CDR3 comprises 13 residues.

The chain combines TRBV11-2 with TRBJ2-7, with 8 nucleotides matching TRBD2. Losses at the gene ends were 4 bases for V and 5 bases for J; bases not matched to a gene: 10. Germline CDR1 reads SGHAT; CDR2 reads FQNNGV. This CDR3 is built from 15 residues. CDR3 sequence: CASSSGRAGVNEQYF. CDR3 DNA sequence: TGTGCCAGCAGCTCAGGACGAGCGGGGGTTAACGAGCAGTACTTC.

This clone showed up just once. The chain is built from TRBV5-5 and TRBJ1-2; D call uncertain. Trimming took 4 bases from V and 3 from J, leaving 10 bases between them. Per the germline V gene, CDR1 is SGHKS and CDR2 is YYEKEE (reference sequence). There are 13 residues in the CDR3. The CDR3 DNA follows: TGTGCCAGCAGCCAGCGGACCGACTATGGCTACACCTTC. Amino acid sequence: CASSQRTDYGYTF.

For the CDR3, the DNA is TGTGCCAGTAGGGCCGGGGCCCCCACTGAAGCTTTCTTT. Translation: CASRAGAPTEAFF. The V gene is TRBV19, the J gene TRBJ1-1; a possible D gene is TRBD1 (5 bases). Trimming stripped 6 bases from V and 4 bases from J, with 12 bases between. Germline V lookup: CDR1 LNHDA, CDR2 SQIVND (reference sequence). The CDR3 covers 13 residues.

This chain joins TRBV5-1 and TRBJ2-7, with 9 bases matching TRBD1. Germline CDR1 SGHRS, CDR2 YFSETQ. V lost 0 bases, J lost 0 bases, and 16 bases stayed unmatched. This CDR3 has 20 amino acids. The CDR3 loop is CASSLAGRDREGRSSYEQYF. The CDR3 nucleotides are TGCGCCAGCAGCTTGGCGGGCCGGGACAGGGAAGGTCGGAGCTCCTACGAGCAGTACTTC.

This chain connects TRBV6-2 or TRBV6-3 to TRBJ2-7, with D uncertain. The V gene's germline CDR1 is MNHEY and CDR2 SVGEGT. V lost 5 bases and J 4 bases, leaving 6 bases between the germline ends. CDR3 length: 11 amino acids. CDR3 DNA: TGTGCCAGCAGTAACACGTACGAGCAGTACTTC. This encodes CASSNTYEQYF.

The chain combines TRBV24-1 with TRBJ1-2; the match to TRBD1 covers 7 bases. Germline V gene lookup returns CDR1 KGHDR and CDR2 SFDVKD. This CDR3 spans 15 amino acids. V lost 1 base, J lost 8 bases, and 9 bases stayed unmatched. The CDR3 DNA follows: TGTGCCACCAGTGATTTAGACGACAGGGTTGAAGGCTACACCTTC. Protein product: CATSDLDDRVEGYTF.

This chain joins TRBV20-1 and TRBJ2-5, with TRBD2 as a possible D gene (7 bases). Looked up from germline, CDR1 is DFQATT and CDR2 is SNEGSKA (reference sequence). Trimming took off 3 bases at V and 2 bases at J, with 19 bases between the two ends. The CDR3 loop spans 16 amino acids. The CDR3 region is CSASAWGRGKQETQYF. CDR3 sequence (DNA): TGCAGTGCTAGTGCTTGGGGGAGGGGGAAACAAGAGACCCAGTACTTC.

In its sample, this clone was seen a few times. The chain is built from TRBV4-3 and TRBJ1-6, with 9 bases lining up with TRBD1. Unmatched junction bases numbered 9, after V lost 3 bases and J lost 9 bases. Germline CDR1 and CDR2: LGHNA and YSLEER. This CDR3 comprises 16 residues. DNA for the CDR3: TGCGCCAGCAGCCAGAGGACCACAGGGGGCGGTTCACCCCTCCACTTT. The encoded protein is CASSQRTTGGGSPLHF.

The V and J genes are TRBV7-2 and TRBJ2-5; D is undetermined. The CDR3 sequence is 14 residues long. Between the trimmed V and J ends, which lost 4 bases and 5 bases, there was a span of 14 bases. Germline CDR1 and CDR2: SGHTA and FQGNSA. The CDR3, as DNA: TGTGCCAGCAGCTCCCGATTGTCGAAGGAGACCCAGTACTTC. Protein sequence: CASSSRLSKETQYF.

The chain uses TRBV27 and TRBJ2-1; TRBD2 agrees at 7 bases. Germline V gene data show CDR1 as MNHEY and CDR2 as SMNVEV (reference sequence). This CDR3 is built from 14 residues. V gave up 5 bases and J gave up 7 bases; unmatched junction bases: 8. CDR3: CASSPGTKGNEQFF. The CDR3, as DNA: TGTGCCAGCAGTCCCGGGACTAAGGGGAATGAGCAGTTCTTC.

The J gene is TRBJ1-2, the V gene TRBV5-6, with a possible D match to TRBD1 (5 bases). Between the trimmed V and J ends, which lost 2 bases and 7 bases, there was a span of 18 bases. Germline CDR1 reads SGHDT; CDR2 reads YYEEEE. The CDR3 runs 15 residues. The CDR3 nucleotides are TGTGCCAGCAGCTTTCGGGCAGCCGGAAGGGGTGGCTACACCTTC. This sequence encodes CASSFRAAGRGGYTF.

The chain has TRBV4-2 and TRBJ2-5, with D perhaps TRBD2 (7 bases). CDR3 length: 19 amino acids. V was pared by 2 bases and J by 3 bases, with 25 bases between. CDR1 is LGHNA and CDR2 is YNFKEQ in the germline V gene. For the CDR3, the DNA is TGTGCCAGCAGCCAAAGGGGGTTTGTGGCGGGAGACCTTGAAGAGACCCAGTACTTC. Its translation is CASSQRGFVAGDLEETQYF.

In this sample, this clone turned up once. The rearrangement joins TRBV7-9 to TRBJ2-5; D might be TRBD1 (5 bases). V was trimmed by 5 bases and J by 5 bases, leaving 12 bases between them. The CDR3 is 13 amino acids. Germline V gene data show CDR1 as SEHNR and CDR2 as FQNEAQ (reference sequence). DNA for the CDR3: TGTGCCAGCAGCCCCCGGGCAGGGGAGACCCAGTACTTC. Translating it yields CASSPRAGETQYF. Supplemented by reference TRBV7-9 and TRBJ2-5, the full variable domain reads DTGVSQNPRHKITKRGQNVTFRCDPISEHNRLYWYRQTLGQGPEFLTYFQNEAQLEKSRLLSDRFSAERPKGSFSTLEIQRTEQGDSAMYLCASSPRAGETQYFGPGTRLLVL.

This rearrangement joins TRBV9 to TRBJ2-5; D may be TRBD1 (5 bases). This CDR3 comprises 13 residues. Germline values: CDR1 SGDLS, CDR2 YYNGEE. Trimming removed 0 bases at V and 9 bases at J, with 12 bases between. The CDR3 spells CASSVGGEGAQYF. CDR3 DNA sequence: TGTGCCAGCAGCGTAGGTGGAGAAGGGGCCCAGTACTTC.

This clone was seen only a few times. The rearrangement uses TRBV7-9 and TRBJ1-1; a weak D match, TRBD1 (5 bases). Germline V gene data show CDR1 as SEHNR and CDR2 as FQNEAQ (reference sequence). Trimming cost V 0 bases and J 1 base, with 6 bases left between them. The CDR3 is made up of 14 amino acids. The CDR3 is CASSLAGGNTEAFF. Here the CDR3 DNA reads TGTGCCAGCAGCTTAGCCGGGGGGAACACTGAAGCTTTCTTT.

The chain uses TRBV2 and TRBJ2-1, with D unresolved. Trimming removed 2 bases from V and 0 bases from J, with 8 bases in between. Germline V gene sequence: CDR1 SNHLY, CDR2 FYNNEI. The CDR3 has 15 amino acids. The CDR3 reads CASSEHQSSYNEQFF. The DNA of the CDR3 is TGTGCCAGCAGTGAACACCAGAGCTCCTACAATGAGCAGTTCTTC.